The present TCR beta chain was sequenced within a study of monozygotic twins with inflammatory bowel disease. TCRdb reanalyzed the 5' RACE reads, giving one entry per CDR3 protein sequence and no DNA. The sample table sets out roughly 140,000 distinct CDR3 sequences. Study-wide findings and caveats: It was observed that concordant and discordant twins did not differ in repertoire similarity, possibly given limited power. Diversity of TCRbeta measured by inverse Simpson was lower in IBD patients than in healthy co-twins. Versus healthy twins, IBD patients showed fewer clonotypes shared with others, especially with disease activity.

Germline assignment: CDR1 MNHNS and CDR2 SASEGT. The CDR3 contains 14 residues. As concerns this clonotype: Its antigen is still unknown.

The specimen sequenced was blood. This receptor was taken from a human donor with ulcerative colitis or Crohn's disease, or a healthy co-twin of an affected twin (not recorded which). J is TRBJ1-1 and V is TRBV6-1. CDR3 residues: CASSEGVLNTEAFF.